Each of the 10 T cell receptor beta chains below was sequenced from the same sample in a study of response to subunit inactivated influenza vaccine. TCRdb re-called the RT-PCR reads through MiXCR, storing one row per CDR3 protein. This repertoire shows approximately 480,000 distinct CDR3 sequences, 11% found once; its top ten account for around 12%. The material was PBMCs from blood, obtained 40 to 50 days after vaccination. The source of these receptors is a man between 45 and 60 years old who received an inactivated influenza vaccine.

The chain links TRBV20-1 to TRBJ2-3; D uncertain. Germline lookup yields CDR1 DFQATT and CDR2 SNEGSKA (reference sequence). This CDR3 spans 14 amino acids. DNA for the CDR3: TGCAGCGCAAAGTCTGGCCTATCCACAGATACGCAGTATTTT. Translated: CSAKSGLSTDTQYF.

This clonotype was counted a few times. The chain links TRBV27 to TRBJ2-1; 9 bases line up with TRBD2. Germline CDR1 is MNHEY and CDR2 is SMNVEV (reference sequence). The J segment lost 7 bases and the V segment lost 2 bases, leaving 6 bases of the junction unmatched. The CDR3 sequence is 15 residues long. CDR3 loop: CASSLSSGGRNEQFF. Here the CDR3 DNA reads TGTGCCAGCAGTTTAAGCAGCGGGGGGCGGAATGAGCAGTTCTTC.

There are a few counts of this clonotype. The gene calls are TRBV6-2 or TRBV6-3 and TRBJ2-7; 14 bases match TRBD2. V lost 2 bases and J lost 2; bases outside the gene matches: 2. There are 16 residues in the CDR3. Germline CDR1 and CDR2: MNHEY and SVGEGT. Here the CDR3 reads CASSYETSGRAYEQYF. The CDR3 nucleotides are TGTGCCAGCAGTTACGAGACTAGCGGGAGGGCCTACGAGCAGTACTTC.

The genes are TRBV12-3 or TRBV12-4 and TRBJ1-1; D uncertain. This CDR3 region has 15 residues. Trimming shortened V by 5 bases and J by 1 base, and 14 bases separated the two germline ends. The CDR3: CASSRTTRSNTEAFF. The DNA of the CDR3 is TGTGCCAGCAGTCGAACGACTCGGTCGAACACTGAAGCTTTCTTT.

This clonotype was observed at least ten times. J is TRBJ1-3 and V is TRBV29-1; perhaps TRBD1 as D (6 bases). The CDR3 is 14 residues long. The ends were cut back, 6 bases at V and 0 bases at J, with 12 bases in the middle. Germline V gene sequence: CDR1 SQVTM, CDR2 ANQGSEA. CDR3 coding DNA: TGCAGCGTCTCCCGGGACACCTCTGGAAACACCATATATTTT. Residues: CSVSRDTSGNTIYF.

This clonotype was detected a few times. The genes are TRBV20-1 and TRBJ2-2; perhaps TRBD2 as D (7 bases). There are 15 residues in the CDR3. The germline V gene has CDR1 DFQATT and CDR2 SNEGSKA (reference sequence). V shed 1 base and J shed 6 bases, with 15 bases lying between them. The chain's CDR3 is CSARAGGYVAGELFF. CDR3 nucleotide sequence: TGCAGTGCTAGAGCGGGGGGCTATGTAGCCGGGGAGCTGTTTTTT.

The J gene is TRBJ1-2, the V gene TRBV20-1; D may be TRBD1 (5 bases). The germline V and J ends were trimmed by 2 bases and 8 bases, with 12 bases remaining between them. Germline lookup yields CDR1 DFQATT and CDR2 SNEGSKA (reference sequence). There are 12 residues in the CDR3. DNA for the CDR3: TGCAGTGCTAGATCATTCAGGGCGGGCTACACCTTC. This gives the protein CSARSFRAGYTF.

This clonotype was seen many times. This chain connects TRBV7-9 to TRBJ2-5; tentatively, D is TRBD1 (7 bases). Trimming cost V 4 bases and J 1 base, with 10 bases left between them. In germline, CDR1 is SEHNR, CDR2 FQNEAQ (reference sequence). There are 14 residues in the CDR3. The CDR3 loop reads CASSWRDSQETQYF. The DNA of the CDR3 is TGTGCCAGCAGCTGGAGGGACAGCCAAGAGACCCAGTACTTC. The whole variable domain, remainder taken from reference TRBV7-9 and TRBJ2-5, is DTGVSQNPRHKITKRGQNVTFRCDPISEHNRLYWYRQTLGQGPEFLTYFQNEAQLEKSRLLSDRFSAERPKGSFSTLEIQRTEQGDSAMYLCASSWRDSQETQYFGPGTRLLVL.

This rearrangement joins TRBV20-1 to TRBJ2-1; the match to TRBD1 covers 9 bases. The germline gives CDR1 DFQATT, CDR2 SNEGSKA (reference sequence). There are 16 residues in the CDR3. Trimming at V came to 0 bases and at J to 1 base, leaving 4 bases not matched to a gene. The CDR3 is CSARDVGQGSYNEQFF. Here the CDR3 DNA reads TGCAGTGCTAGAGATGTTGGACAGGGGTCCTACAATGAGCAGTTCTTC.

The chain joins TRBV5-1 to TRBJ2-7; TRBD2 is a possible D gene (6 bases). The CDR3 extends over 16 amino acids. V was shortened by 1 base and J by 6 bases, with 20 bases between the two germline ends. CDR1 and CDR2 (germline): SGHRS, YFSETQ. CDR3 loop: CASSLPGIGGIGEQYF. In DNA form, the CDR3 reads TGCGCCAGCAGCTTGCCCGGAATCGGAGGGATTGGCGAGCAGTACTTC. Based on the CDR3 plus reference TRBV5-1 and TRBJ2-7, the full variable domain is KAGVTQTPRYLIKTRGQQVTLSCSPISGHRSVSWYQQTPGQGLQFLFEYFSETQRNKGNFPGRFSGRQFSNSRSEMNVSTLELGDSALYLCASSLPGIGGIGEQYFGPGTRLTVT.